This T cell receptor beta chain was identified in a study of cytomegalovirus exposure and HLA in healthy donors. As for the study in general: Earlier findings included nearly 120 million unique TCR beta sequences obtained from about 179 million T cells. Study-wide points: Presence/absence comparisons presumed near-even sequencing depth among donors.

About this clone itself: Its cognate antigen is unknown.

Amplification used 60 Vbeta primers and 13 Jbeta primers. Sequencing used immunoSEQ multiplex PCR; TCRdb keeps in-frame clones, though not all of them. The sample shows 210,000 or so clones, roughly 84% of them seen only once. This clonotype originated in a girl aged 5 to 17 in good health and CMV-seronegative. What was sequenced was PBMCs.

In nucleotides, the CDR3 is TGTGCCAGCAGCTTAGAACTGGGGGCTACGCAGTATTTT. Translation gives CASSLELGATQYF. The chain combines TRBV7-2 with TRBJ2-3; D is perhaps TRBD1 (6 bases). The CDR3 consists of 13 residues. Trimming cost V 1 base and J 8 bases, with 10 bases left between them. The germline V gene encodes CDR1 SGHTA and CDR2 FQGNSA.